Below, 20 T cell receptor beta chains from the same sample are listed, as sequenced in a study of chemoradiotherapy in HPV16-positive cancers (dated by TCRdb to between 2021 and 2023). The protocol used for the library was the immunoSEQ multiplex PCR assay. Sourced from immuneACCESS, this table was stored by TCRdb with only in-frame sequences that have V and J called. A share of the clones is absent; for the studies checked, an unresolved V gene accounts for under half, and the remainder has no known explanation. This sample lists about 7,900 clones; around three quarters were detected once. In total, the top ten clones hold approximately 8.8% of the sample. This sample was obtained from a patient who underwent chemoradiotherapy. The receptors here all came from a human donor with HPV-associated anogenital cancer.

The gene calls are TRBV29-1 and TRBJ2-3; 11 positions agree with TRBD2. Germline CDR1 SQVTM, CDR2 ANQGSEA. Losses at the gene ends were 6 bases for V and 0 bases for J; bases not matched to a gene: 2. This CDR3 region has 14 residues. CDR3 region: CSVASGRSTDTQYF. The DNA for the CDR3 is TGCAGCGTCGCTAGCGGGAGGAGCACAGATACGCAGTATTTT.

This rearrangement joins TRBV7-9 to TRBJ2-1; 8 positions match TRBD1. The CDR3 contains 15 residues. Germline CDR1 SEHNR, CDR2 FQNEAQ (reference sequence). Losses at the gene ends were 1 base for V and 3 bases for J; bases not matched to a gene: 2. The CDR3 loop reads CASSLDTGGYNEQFF. The CDR3 nucleotides read TGTGCCAGCAGCTTAGACACAGGGGGCTACAATGAGCAGTTCTTC.

The rearrangement links TRBV5-6 to TRBJ2-5, with 9 positions matching TRBD1. Germline-derived CDR1 and CDR2 are SGHDT and YYEEEE. Germline trimming cut 4 bases from V and 4 bases from J; bases unmatched to any gene: 8. This CDR3 has 15 residues. CDR3 sequence (DNA): TGTGCCAGCAGCCCCCGCGCGGGACAGGGAGAGACCCAGTACTTC. Its protein is CASSPRAGQGETQYF.

The chain uses TRBV19 and TRBJ2-7, with unresolved D. The CDR3 contains 13 residues. The V gene's germline CDR1 is LNHDA and CDR2 SQIVND (reference sequence). Trimming took 1 base from V and 7 from J, leaving 11 bases between them. The DNA for the CDR3 is TGTGCCAGTAGTATAGGCGGCCTTGGAGAGCAGTACTTC. Translated: CASSIGGLGEQYF.

This clone has more than one count but fewer than ten. The rearrangement joins TRBV15 to TRBJ1-4, with 7 bases fitting TRBD1. The CDR3 runs 14 residues. With 4 bases clipped from V and 8 bases from J, the junction kept 7 bases outside the gene matches. Germline CDR1 and CDR2: LNHNV and YYDKDF (reference sequence). The DNA of the CDR3 is TGTGCCACCAGCACCAGACAGGGTGACGAAAAACTGTTTTTT. As protein: CATSTRQGDEKLFF.

This clone was observed a few times. The chain carries TRBV29-1 and TRBJ2-1; 7 bases align to TRBD1. Germline loops: CDR1 SQVTM, CDR2 ANQGSEA. The CDR3 has 16 residues. Germline trimming cut 0 bases from V and 2 bases from J; bases unmatched to any gene: 7. The CDR3: CSVEDNSGQPYNEQFF. For the CDR3, the DNA is TGCAGCGTTGAAGACAACTCGGGACAGCCCTACAATGAGCAGTTCTTC.

In this sample, this clone turned up once. The chain joins TRBV4-3 to TRBJ2-7; maybe TRBD2 (5 bases). The germline V and J ends were trimmed by 3 bases and 3 bases, with 12 bases remaining between them. The germline V gene has CDR1 LGHNA and CDR2 YSLEER. The CDR3 totals 14 residues. The CDR3 spells CASSHGSGNYEQYF. DNA of the CDR3: TGCGCCAGCAGCCATGGGAGCGGAAACTACGAGCAGTACTTC.

The table lists this clone with a count of one. CDR3 nucleotides: TGTGCCAGTAGTATAGATACAGGGCATAGCGGGAGGGTGTACGAGCAGTACTTC. Translated, it gives CASSIDTGHSGRVYEQYF. This rearrangement joins TRBV19 to TRBJ2-7; 11 positions match TRBD2. Germline V lookup: CDR1 LNHDA, CDR2 SQIVND (reference sequence). Trimming at V came to 0 bases and at J to 4 bases, leaving 11 bases not matched to a gene. The CDR3 has 18 residues.

This chain joins TRBV5-1 and TRBJ1-6, with D possibly being TRBD1 (6 bases). The CDR3 is 12 residues long. Deletions cut 4 bases from V and 11 bases from J, with 10 bases between. CDR1 SGHRS and CDR2 YFSETQ come from the germline V gene. The CDR3 spells CASSRDIAPLHF. In nucleotides, the CDR3 is TGCGCCAGCAGCCGGGACATCGCACCCCTCCACTTT.

CDR3: CASSLATSGRLTSWYF. DNA for the CDR3: TGTGCCAGCAGCTTGGCGACTAGCGGGAGATTAACCTCTTGGTACTTC. The J gene is TRBJ2-7, the V gene TRBV5-6; 12 bases line up with TRBD2. V shed 0 bases and J 12 bases; nucleotides not matched to a gene: 13. This CDR3 region has 16 residues. The germline gives CDR1 SGHDT, CDR2 YYEEEE. The entire variable domain, with the rest obtained from reference TRBV5-6 and TRBJ2-7, is as follows: DAGVTQSPTHLIKTRGQQVTLRCSPKSGHDTVSWYQQALGQGPQFIFQYYEEEERQRGNFPDRFSGHQFPNYSSELNVNALLLGDSALYLCASSLATSGRLTSWYFGPGTRLTVT.

The gene calls are TRBV10-3 and TRBJ1-1, with TRBD1 matching over 7 bases. V trimming: 3 bases; J trimming: 0 bases; junction bases outside the gene matches: 4. CDR1 and CDR2 from the germline V gene are ENHRY and SYGVKD. This CDR3 has 15 amino acids. Here the CDR3 DNA reads TGTGCCATCAGTGACAACGACAGGGTGAACACTGAAGCTTTCTTT. Protein sequence: CAISDNDRVNTEAFF.

The V call is TRBV5-6, the J call TRBJ2-7, with D maybe TRBD2 (5 bases). V shed 0 bases and J shed 2 bases, with 6 bases lying between them. The germline V gene encodes CDR1 SGHDT and CDR2 YYEEEE. CDR3 size: 13 residues. The CDR3 nucleotides are TGTGCCAGCAGCTTGGTCGGGACCTACGAGCAGTACTTC. Protein product: CASSLVGTYEQYF. The full variable domain, rest sourced from reference TRBV5-6 and TRBJ2-7, is DAGVTQSPTHLIKTRGQQVTLRCSPKSGHDTVSWYQQALGQGPQFIFQYYEEEERQRGNFPDRFSGHQFPNYSSELNVNALLLGDSALYLCASSLVGTYEQYFGPGTRLTVT.

This chain connects TRBV4-3 to TRBJ2-3; 13 bases align to TRBD2. The CDR3 consists of 17 residues. The J segment lost 1 base and the V segment lost 1 base, leaving 2 bases of the junction unmatched. The germline V gene has CDR1 LGHNA and CDR2 YSLEER. The CDR3 sequence is CASSQVLAGGGTDTQYF. The CDR3 nucleotides read TGCGCCAGCAGCCAAGTACTAGCGGGAGGGGGCACAGATACGCAGTATTTT.

CDR3 DNA sequence: TGCAGTGCTTCTGGGACCTATGGCTACACCTTC. As protein: CSASGTYGYTF. This chain joins TRBV20-1 and TRBJ1-2, with D possibly matching TRBD1 (5 bases). The germline CDR1 and CDR2 sequences are DFQATT and SNEGSKA (reference sequence). The V gene lost 5 bases and the J gene lost 4 bases, with 8 bases spanning the gap. The CDR3 is 11 amino acids.

V is TRBV21-1 and J is TRBJ1-1. TRBV21-1 is a recognized pseudogene. The CDR3 covers 11 residues. The chain's CDR3 is CASSKATEAFF. In nucleotides, the CDR3 is TGTGCCAGCAGCAAAGCTACTGAAGCTTTCTTT.

The V and J genes are TRBV19 and TRBJ1-5, with TRBD1 as a possible D gene (6 bases). This CDR3 is built from 15 residues. V lost 6 bases to trimming and J lost 4 bases, with 16 bases between them. Germline CDR1 and CDR2: LNHDA and SQIVND (reference sequence). The chain's CDR3 is CASRVGQIANQPQHF. Written as DNA, the CDR3 is TGTGCCAGTAGAGTAGGACAGATAGCAAATCAGCCCCAGCATTTT.

Points on this clone: Its ends do not fully match the called genes, so a read error is possible. V gene TRBV7-9 combines with J gene TRBJ1-5, with D possibly being TRBD1 (5 bases). The CDR3 is 15 residues long. Germline values: CDR1 SEHNR, CDR2 FQNEAQ (reference sequence). CDR3 nucleotide sequence: TGTGCCAGCAGCCTAGCGGGGACGGGGAGACAGCCCCAGCATTTT. Amino acids: CASSLAGTGRQPQHF.

This rearrangement joins TRBV28 to TRBJ1-2, with D unresolved. Germline loops: CDR1 MDHEN, CDR2 SYDVKM. Deletions cut 9 bases from V and 2 bases from J, with 10 bases between. There are 12 residues in the CDR3. DNA for the CDR3: TGTGCCAGTCAAGGGTCGAACTATGGCTACACCTTC. Encoded protein: CASQGSNYGYTF.

This chain uses TRBV11-2 with TRBJ2-5; a weak D match, TRBD1 (5 bases). Near its end, the DNA agrees better with TRBJ2-7, so the J call may be wrong. CDR3 length equals 16 residues. The germline V gene encodes CDR1 SGHAT and CDR2 FQNNGV. CDR3 nucleotide sequence: TGTGCCAGCAGCTTAAGGGGCAGGGATACCTTCTACGAGCAGTACTTC. Translating gives CASSLRGRDTFYEQYF.

The chain employs TRBV7-6 and TRBJ2-1, with TRBD2 matching 7 bases. CDR3 length: 15 amino acids. Germline CDR1 is SGHVS and CDR2 is FNYEAQ. V dropped 0 bases and J dropped 8; count of bases not matched to a gene: 7. CDR3 coding DNA: TGTGCCAGCAGCTTAGCTGAGGGCGGGAGATATGAGCAGTTCTTC. Translation gives CASSLAEGGRYEQFF.